This TCR beta chain was documented in a study of tumor-infiltrating lymphocytes in primary liver carcinoma. Study background: Patients were both men and women, whose ages ran from 30 to 69 years.

This CDR3 contains 14 residues. Both RNA and DNA were isolated together from around 20-30 mg of bulk tissue that had not been sorted. A remark on this clonotype: An end of the junction differs from the germline gene, which may be a read error.

Priming with a constant-region primer yielded TCR beta cDNA from around 540 ng total RNA. TCR beta libraries came from three nested multiplex PCR rounds using slightly modified ARM-PCR. It was with TRBV1-TRBV30 forward primers and a C-beta reverse primer that the first two PCR rounds were run, at roughly 11 cycles each. MiXCR was run by TCRdb on the multiplex PCR reads, yielding one entry per CDR3 protein. The data hold about 190,000 distinct CDR3 sequences, with approximately 80% observed a single time. This TCR was recovered from a man in his forties or fifties with primary liver carcinoma and hepatitis B virus infection. The sample comprised tumor tissue from primary liver carcinoma. This chain uses TRBV12-3 or TRBV12-4 with TRBJ2-7; weak D call: TRBD2 (6 bases). The CDR3 DNA follows: TGTGCTAGCAGTCCCAGCGGGTGTGGCGACGAGCAGTACTTC. It is translated as CASSPSGCGDEQYF.